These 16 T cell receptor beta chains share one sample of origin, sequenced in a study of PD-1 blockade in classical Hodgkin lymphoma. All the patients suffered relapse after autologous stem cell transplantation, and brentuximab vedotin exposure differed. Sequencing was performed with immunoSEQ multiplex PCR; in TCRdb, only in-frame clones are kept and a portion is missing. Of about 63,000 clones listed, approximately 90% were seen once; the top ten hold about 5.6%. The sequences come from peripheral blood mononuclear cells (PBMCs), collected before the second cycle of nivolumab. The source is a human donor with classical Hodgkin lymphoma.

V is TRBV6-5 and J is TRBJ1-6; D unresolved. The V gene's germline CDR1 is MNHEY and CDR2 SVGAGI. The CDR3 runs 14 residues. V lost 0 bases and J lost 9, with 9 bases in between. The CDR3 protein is CASSYSNGISPLHF. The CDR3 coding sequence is TGTGCCAGCAGTTACTCGAATGGGATTTCACCCCTCCACTTT.

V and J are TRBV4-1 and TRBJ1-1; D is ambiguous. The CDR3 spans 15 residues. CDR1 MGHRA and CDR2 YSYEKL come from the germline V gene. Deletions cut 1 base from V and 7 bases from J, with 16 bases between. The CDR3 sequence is CASSQGQNGPYEAFF. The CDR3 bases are TGCGCCAGCAGCCAAGGGCAAAACGGGCCTTATGAAGCTTTCTTT.

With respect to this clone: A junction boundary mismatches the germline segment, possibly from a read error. CDR3 nucleotide sequence: TGTGCCAGCAGCTTGCCGGGACAGCGTATTACCGGGGAGCTGTTTTTT. This encodes CASSLPGQRITGELFF. The chain couples TRBV5-1 to TRBJ2-2; 7 nucleotides agree with TRBD1. The CDR3 is 16 amino acids. CDR1 and CDR2 from the germline V gene are SGHRS and YFSETQ.

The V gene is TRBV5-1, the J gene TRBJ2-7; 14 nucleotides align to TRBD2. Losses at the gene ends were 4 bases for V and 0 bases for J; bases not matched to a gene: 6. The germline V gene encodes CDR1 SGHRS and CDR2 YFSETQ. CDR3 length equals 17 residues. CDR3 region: CASSGEGLAGASYEQYF. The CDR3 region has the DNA TGCGCCAGCAGCGGAGAGGGACTAGCGGGGGCCTCCTACGAGCAGTACTTC.

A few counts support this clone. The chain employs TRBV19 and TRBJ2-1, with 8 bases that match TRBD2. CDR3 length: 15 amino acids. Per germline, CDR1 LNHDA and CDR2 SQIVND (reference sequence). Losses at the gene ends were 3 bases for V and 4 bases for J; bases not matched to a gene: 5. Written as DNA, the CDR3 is TGTGCCAGTAGTATGCAGGGCGGGGGGTACAATGAGCAGTTCTTC. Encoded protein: CASSMQGGGYNEQFF.

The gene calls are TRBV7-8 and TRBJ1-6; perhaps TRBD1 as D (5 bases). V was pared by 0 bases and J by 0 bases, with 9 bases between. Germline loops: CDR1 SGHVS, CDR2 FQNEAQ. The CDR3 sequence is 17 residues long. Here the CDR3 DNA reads TGTGCCAGCAGCTTAGCGGGGGGGGGCTCCTATAATTCACCCCTCCACTTT. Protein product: CASSLAGGGSYNSPLHF.

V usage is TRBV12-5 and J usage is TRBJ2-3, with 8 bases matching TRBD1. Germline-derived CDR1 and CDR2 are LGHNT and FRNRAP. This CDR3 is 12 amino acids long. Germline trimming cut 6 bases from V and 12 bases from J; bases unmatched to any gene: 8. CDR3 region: CASGPSGTGQYF. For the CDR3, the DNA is TGTGCTAGTGGACCATCCGGGACAGGCCAGTATTTT.

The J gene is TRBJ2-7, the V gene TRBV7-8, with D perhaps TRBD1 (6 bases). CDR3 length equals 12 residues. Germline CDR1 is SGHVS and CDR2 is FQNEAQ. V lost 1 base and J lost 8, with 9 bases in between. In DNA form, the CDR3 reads TGTGCCAGCAGCTTAGGAGGGGACAAGCAGTACTTC. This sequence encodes CASSLGGDKQYF.

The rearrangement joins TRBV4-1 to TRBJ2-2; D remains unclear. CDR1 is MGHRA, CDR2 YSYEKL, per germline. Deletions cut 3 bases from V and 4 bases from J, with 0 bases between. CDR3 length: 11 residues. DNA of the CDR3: TGCGCCAGCAGCCACACCGGGGAGCTGTTTTTT. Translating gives CASSHTGELFF.

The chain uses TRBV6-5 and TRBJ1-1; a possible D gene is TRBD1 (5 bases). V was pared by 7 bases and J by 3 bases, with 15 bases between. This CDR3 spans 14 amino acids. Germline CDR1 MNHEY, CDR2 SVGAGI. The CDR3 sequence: CASTGPGHHTEAFF. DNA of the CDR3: TGTGCCAGCACGGGGCCAGGTCATCACACTGAAGCTTTCTTT.

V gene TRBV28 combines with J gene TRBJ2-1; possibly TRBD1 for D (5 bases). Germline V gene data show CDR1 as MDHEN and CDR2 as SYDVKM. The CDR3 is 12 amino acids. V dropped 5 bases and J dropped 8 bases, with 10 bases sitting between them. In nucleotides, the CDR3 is TGTGCCAGCAGTCCTGACAGTTATGAGCAGTTCTTC. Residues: CASSPDSYEQFF. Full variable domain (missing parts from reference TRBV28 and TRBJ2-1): DVKVTQSSRYLVKRTGEKVFLECVQDMDHENMFWYRQDPGLGLRLIYFSYDVKMKEKGDIPEGYSVSREKKERFSLILESASTNQTSMYLCASSPDSYEQFFGPGTRLTVL.

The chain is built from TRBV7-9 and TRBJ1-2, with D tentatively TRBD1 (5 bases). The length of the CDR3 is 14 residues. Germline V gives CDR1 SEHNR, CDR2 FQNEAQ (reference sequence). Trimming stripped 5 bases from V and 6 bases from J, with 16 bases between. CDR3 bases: TGTGCCAGCAGCCGAGCAGGGACCCCGGATGGCTACACCTTC. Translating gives CASSRAGTPDGYTF. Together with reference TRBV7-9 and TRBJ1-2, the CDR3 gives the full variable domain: DTGVSQNPRHKITKRGQNVTFRCDPISEHNRLYWYRQTLGQGPEFLTYFQNEAQLEKSRLLSDRFSAERPKGSFSTLEIQRTEQGDSAMYLCASSRAGTPDGYTFGSGTRLTVV.

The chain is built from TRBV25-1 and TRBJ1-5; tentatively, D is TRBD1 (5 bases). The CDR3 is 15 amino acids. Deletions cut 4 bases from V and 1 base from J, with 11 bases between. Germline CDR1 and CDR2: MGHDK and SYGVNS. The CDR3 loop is CASSGGGASNQPQHF. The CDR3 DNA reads TGTGCCAGCAGTGGGGGAGGGGCGAGCAATCAGCCCCAGCATTTT.

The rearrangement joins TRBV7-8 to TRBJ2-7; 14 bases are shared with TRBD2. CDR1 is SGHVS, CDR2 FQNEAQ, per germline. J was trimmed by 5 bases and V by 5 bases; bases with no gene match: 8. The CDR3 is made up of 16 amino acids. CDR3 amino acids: CASSLRTSGGKNEQYF. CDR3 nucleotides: TGTGCCAGCAGCCTTCGGACTAGCGGGGGGAAAAACGAGCAGTACTTC.

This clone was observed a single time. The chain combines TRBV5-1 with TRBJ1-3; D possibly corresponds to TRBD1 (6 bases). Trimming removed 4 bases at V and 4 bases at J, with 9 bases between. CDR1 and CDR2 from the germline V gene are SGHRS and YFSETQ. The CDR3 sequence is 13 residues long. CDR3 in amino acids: CASSEDSGNTIYF. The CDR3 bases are TGCGCCAGCAGCGAGGACAGCGGAAACACCATATATTTT.

The CDR3 DNA reads TGTGCCAGCAGCTTAGAGCAGGGTCACCACACCTTC. Protein: CASSLEQGHHTF. This chain joins TRBV7-9 and TRBJ1-2; the D gene is possibly TRBD1 (5 bases). Trimming took 1 base from V and 12 from J, leaving 12 bases between them. Germline CDR1 reads SEHNR; CDR2 reads FQNEAQ (reference sequence). The CDR3 is 12 residues long.